A selection of T cell receptor beta chains follows, all from one sample in a study of T cells in Graves' hyperthyroidism and ophthalmopathy. Using its own MiXCR run on the multiplex PCR reads, TCRdb lists one record per CDR3 protein. The profile shows 350,000 or so distinct CDR3 sequences, over 15% of them singletons. Source material: blood. These receptors originate from a woman in her 40s with Graves' ophthalmopathy. Both conserved end residues are trimmed from each CDR3.

v_gene: TRBV4-1
j_gene: TRBJ2-2
len: 15
CDR3aa: ASSYGTGLADTGELF

v_gene: TRBV5-6
j_gene: TRBJ2-2
len: 12
CDR3aa: ASSSPYLTGELF

v_gene: TRBV30
j_gene: TRBJ1-1
len: 10
CDR3aa: AWSVLAPEAF

v_gene: TRBV10-1
j_gene: TRBJ1-2
len: 11
CDR3aa: ASSESQGYGYT

v_gene: TRBV6-1
j_gene: TRBJ1-1
len: 12
CDR3aa: ASSVGGQAPEAF

v_gene: TRBV2
j_gene: TRBJ2-5
len: 10
CDR3aa: ASSELGETQY

v_gene: TRBV6-5
j_gene: TRBJ2-1
len: 13
CDR3aa: ASRPLAGGPGEQF

v_gene: TRBV6-2/TRBV6-3
j_gene: TRBJ1-1
len: 12
CDR3aa: ASSYTGVNTEAF

v_gene: TRBV4-1
j_gene: TRBJ2-7
len: 14
CDR3aa: ASSQRFGTGSYEQY

v_gene: TRBV28
j_gene: TRBJ2-7
len: 13
CDR3aa: ASSLPGTGGYEQY

v_gene: TRBV28
j_gene: TRBJ2-7
len: 10
CDR3aa: ASRPRDYEQY

v_gene: TRBV28
j_gene: TRBJ2-5
len: 13
CDR3aa: ASSTSFGNQETQY

v_gene: TRBV15
j_gene: TRBJ1-5
len: 12
CDR3aa: ATSGTGGYQPQH